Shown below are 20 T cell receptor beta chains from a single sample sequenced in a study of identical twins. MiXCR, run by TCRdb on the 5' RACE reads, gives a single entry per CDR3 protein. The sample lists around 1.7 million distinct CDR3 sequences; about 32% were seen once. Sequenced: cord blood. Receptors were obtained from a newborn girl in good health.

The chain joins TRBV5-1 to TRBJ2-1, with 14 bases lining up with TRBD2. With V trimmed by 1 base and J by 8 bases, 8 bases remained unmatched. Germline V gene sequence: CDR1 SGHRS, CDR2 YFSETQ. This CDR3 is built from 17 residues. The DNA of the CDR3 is TGCGCCAGCAGCTTGAAGGGACTAGCGGGGGTCTCTTATGAGCAGTTCTTC. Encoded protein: CASSLKGLAGVSYEQFF.

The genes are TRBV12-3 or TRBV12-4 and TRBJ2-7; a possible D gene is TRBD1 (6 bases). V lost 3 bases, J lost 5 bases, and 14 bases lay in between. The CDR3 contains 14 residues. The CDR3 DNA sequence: TGTGCCAGCAGTTTGGCCAGGGGAGACAACGAGCAGTACTTC. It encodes CASSLARGDNEQYF.

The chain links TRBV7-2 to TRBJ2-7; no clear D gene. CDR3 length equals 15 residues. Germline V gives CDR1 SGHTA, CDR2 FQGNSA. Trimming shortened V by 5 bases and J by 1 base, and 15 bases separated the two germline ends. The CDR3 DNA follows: TGTGCCAGCAGCCCTAAACAAGGGCCTTCCTACGAGCAGTACTTC. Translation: CASSPKQGPSYEQYF.

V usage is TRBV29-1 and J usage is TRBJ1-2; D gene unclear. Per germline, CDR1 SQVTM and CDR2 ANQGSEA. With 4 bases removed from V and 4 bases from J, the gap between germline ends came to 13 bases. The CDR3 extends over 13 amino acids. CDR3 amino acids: CSVGAEWSYGYTF. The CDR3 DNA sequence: TGCAGCGTTGGGGCAGAATGGAGCTATGGCTACACCTTC.

The CDR3 DNA sequence: TGTGCCAGCAGCCACCAGCGGCGGAACTATGGCTACACCTTC. The encoded protein is CASSHQRRNYGYTF. The chain recombines TRBV3-1 with TRBJ1-2; no clear D gene. The V end lost 3 bases, the J end lost 2 bases, and 10 bases lay between the germline ends. This CDR3 spans 14 amino acids. CDR1 is LGHDT and CDR2 is YNNKEL in the germline V gene (reference sequence).

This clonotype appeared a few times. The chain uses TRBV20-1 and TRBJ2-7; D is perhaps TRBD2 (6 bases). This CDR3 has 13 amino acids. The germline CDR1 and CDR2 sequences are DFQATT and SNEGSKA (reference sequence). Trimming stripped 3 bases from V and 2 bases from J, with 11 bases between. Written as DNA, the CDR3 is TGCAGTGCTAGGGGACTTATGACCTACGAGCAGTACTTC. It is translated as CSARGLMTYEQYF.

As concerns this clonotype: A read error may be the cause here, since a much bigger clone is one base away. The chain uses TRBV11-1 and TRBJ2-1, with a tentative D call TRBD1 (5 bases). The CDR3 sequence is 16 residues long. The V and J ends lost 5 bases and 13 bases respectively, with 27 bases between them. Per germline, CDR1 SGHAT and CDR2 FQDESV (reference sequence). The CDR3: CASSRAYLTDEETQFF. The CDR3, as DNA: TGTGCCAGCAGCCGTGCATACCTGACAGATGAAGAGACCCAGTTCTTC.

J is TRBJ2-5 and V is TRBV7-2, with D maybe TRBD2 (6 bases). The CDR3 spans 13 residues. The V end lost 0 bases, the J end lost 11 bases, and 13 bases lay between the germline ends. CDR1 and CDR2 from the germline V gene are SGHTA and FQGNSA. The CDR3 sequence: CASSLAGGWEQYF. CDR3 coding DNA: TGTGCCAGCAGCTTAGCGGGGGGTTGGGAGCAGTACTTC.

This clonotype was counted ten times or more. CDR3 in DNA: TGCGCCAGCAGCCAAGATCAGGGCTACGAGCAGTACTTC. Its translation: CASSQDQGYEQYF. The gene calls are TRBV4-1 and TRBJ2-7, with D possibly TRBD1 on 5 matching bases. The germline V gene encodes CDR1 MGHRA and CDR2 YSYEKL. This CDR3 has 13 residues. V lost 0 bases and J 3 bases, leaving 6 bases between the germline ends.

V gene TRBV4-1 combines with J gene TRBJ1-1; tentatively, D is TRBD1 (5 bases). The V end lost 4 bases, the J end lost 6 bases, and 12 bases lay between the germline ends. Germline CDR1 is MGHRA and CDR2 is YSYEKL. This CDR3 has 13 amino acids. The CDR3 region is CASSPGVGAEAFF. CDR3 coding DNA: TGCGCCAGCAGCCCAGGAGTGGGGGCTGAAGCTTTCTTT.

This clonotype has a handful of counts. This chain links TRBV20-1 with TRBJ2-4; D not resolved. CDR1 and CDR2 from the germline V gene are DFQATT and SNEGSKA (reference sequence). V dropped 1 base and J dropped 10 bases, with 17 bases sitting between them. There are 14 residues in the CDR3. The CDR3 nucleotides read TGCAGTGCTAGAGCGACGGGCGGCACCTCAATTCAGTACTTC. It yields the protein CSARATGGTSIQYF.

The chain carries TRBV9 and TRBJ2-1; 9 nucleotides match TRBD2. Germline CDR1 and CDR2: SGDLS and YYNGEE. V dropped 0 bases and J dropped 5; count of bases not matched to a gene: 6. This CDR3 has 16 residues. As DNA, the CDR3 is TGTGCCAGCAGCGTAGACCTAGCGGGGCTTCACAATGAGCAGTTCTTC. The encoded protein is CASSVDLAGLHNEQFF. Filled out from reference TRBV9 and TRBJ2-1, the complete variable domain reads DSGVTQTPKHLITATGQRVTLRCSPRSGDLSVYWYQQSLDQGLQFLIQYYNGEERAKGNILERFSAQQFPDLHSELNLSSLELGDSALYFCASSVDLAGLHNEQFFGPGTRLTVL.

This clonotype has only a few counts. The CDR3 reads CASSPMDTSSGANVLTF. CDR3 coding DNA: TGTGCCAGCTCACCAATGGACACCTCATCTGGGGCCAACGTCCTGACTTTC. The chain recombines TRBV18 with TRBJ2-6, with D tentatively TRBD1 (5 bases). CDR1 is KGHSH and CDR2 is LQKENI in the germline V gene. With 2 bases removed from V and 1 base from J, the gap between germline ends came to 12 bases. CDR3 length: 17 amino acids.

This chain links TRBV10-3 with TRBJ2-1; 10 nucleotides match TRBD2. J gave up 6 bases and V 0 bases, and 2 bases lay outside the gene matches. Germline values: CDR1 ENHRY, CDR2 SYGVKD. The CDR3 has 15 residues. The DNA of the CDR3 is TGTGCCATCAGTGAGTCTCTAGCGGGAGCCAATGAGCAGTTCTTC. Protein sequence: CAISESLAGANEQFF.

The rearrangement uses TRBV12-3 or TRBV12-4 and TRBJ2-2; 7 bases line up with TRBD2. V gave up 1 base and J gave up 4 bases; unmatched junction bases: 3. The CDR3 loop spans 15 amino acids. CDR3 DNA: TGTGCCAGCAGTTTAGGGCGGGAGAGCACCGGGGAGCTGTTTTTT. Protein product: CASSLGRESTGELFF.

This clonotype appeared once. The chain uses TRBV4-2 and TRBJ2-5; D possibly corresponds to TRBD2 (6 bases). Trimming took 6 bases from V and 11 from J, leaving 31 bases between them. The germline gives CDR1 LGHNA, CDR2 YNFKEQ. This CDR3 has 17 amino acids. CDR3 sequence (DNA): TGTGCCAGCAGTCCTGGAACCGGCGGTAGCGGATTCAATGAGCAGTACTTC. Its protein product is CASSPGTGGSGFNEQYF.

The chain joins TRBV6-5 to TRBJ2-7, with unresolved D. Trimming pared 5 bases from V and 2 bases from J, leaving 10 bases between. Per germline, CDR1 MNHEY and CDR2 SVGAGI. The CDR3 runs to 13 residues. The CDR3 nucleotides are TGTGCCAGCAGTCCAGTTGAGGCCTACGAGCAGTACTTC. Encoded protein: CASSPVEAYEQYF.

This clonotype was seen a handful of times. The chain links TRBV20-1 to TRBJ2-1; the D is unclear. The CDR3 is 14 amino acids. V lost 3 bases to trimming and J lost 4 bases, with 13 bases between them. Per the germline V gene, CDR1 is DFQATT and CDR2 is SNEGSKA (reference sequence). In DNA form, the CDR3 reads TGCAGTGCTAGTCCCAGTCCTCTTTACAATGAGCAGTTCTTC. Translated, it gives CSASPSPLYNEQFF.

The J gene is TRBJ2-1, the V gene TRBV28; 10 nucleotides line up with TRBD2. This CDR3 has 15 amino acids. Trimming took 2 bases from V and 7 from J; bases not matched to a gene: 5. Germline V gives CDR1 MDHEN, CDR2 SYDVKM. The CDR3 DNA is TGTGCCAGCAGTTTACCGGGACTAGCGTTTAATGAGCAGTTCTTC. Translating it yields CASSLPGLAFNEQFF. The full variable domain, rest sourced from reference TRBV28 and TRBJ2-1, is DVKVTQSSRYLVKRTGEKVFLECVQDMDHENMFWYRQDPGLGLRLIYFSYDVKMKEKGDIPEGYSVSREKKERFSLILESASTNQTSMYLCASSLPGLAFNEQFFGPGTRLTVL.

The chain's CDR3 is CSGLAVKTQYF. CDR3 sequence (DNA): TGCAGTGGACTAGCGGTAAAGACCCAGTACTTC. The chain carries TRBV20-1 and TRBJ2-5; 9 nucleotides line up with TRBD2. There are 11 residues in the CDR3. V was clipped by 7 bases and J by 6 bases; unmatched bases: 3. The germline gives CDR1 DFQATT, CDR2 SNEGSKA (reference sequence).